Sequencing of this T cell receptor (beta chain) was carried out in a study of blood T cell repertoires in COVID-19. The protocol was immunoSEQ multiplex PCR, while the TCRdb copy is restricted to in-frame clones and leaves out a portion. The repertoire holds 200,000 to 300,000 clones, with 88% as singletons. Membership in each cohort depended on participant-reported clinical history. Deletions cut 1 base from V and 3 bases from J, with 9 bases between. The germline V gene encodes CDR1 SGHAT and CDR2 FQNNGV. This CDR3 comprises 14 residues. The clonotype was recovered from a woman between 35 and 50 years old with acute COVID-19. The V and J genes are TRBV11-2 and TRBJ1-1, with D unclear. The source material was PBMCs or T cells enriched from blood (not recorded which). The CDR3 bases are TGTGCCAGCAGCTTAGTCGGAGGCGACACTGAAGCTTTCTTT. Encoded protein: CASSLVGGDTEAFF. Full variable domain (missing parts from reference TRBV11-2 and TRBJ1-1): EAGVAQSPRYKIIEKRQSVAFWCNPISGHATLYWYQQILGQGPKLLIQFQNNGVVDDSQLPKDRFSAERLKGVDSTLKIQPAKLEDSAVYLCASSLVGGDTEAFFGQGTRLTVV.